This TCR beta chain emerged from a study of T cells expressing NK-cell markers. Turning to the study itself: According to the study, TCR beta repertoires originated from sorted CD3+CD56+NKG2C+, CD3+CD56+NKG2C- and CD3+CD56-NKG2C+ T cells. The study, taken as a whole, reports: Four of the donors also had these clonotypes leading their CD3+CD56-NKG2C+ fraction.

With regard to this clonotype: Its specificity is not known.

The CDR3 contains 14 residues. Germline assignment: CDR1 LGHNT and CDR2 FRNRAP. TCRdb reprocessed the 5' RACE reads and reports one entry per CDR3 protein, with no DNA. The sample table includes 550,000 to 600,000 distinct CDR3 sequences. This clonotype originated in a man aged 18-30 years in good health. The source material was blood T cells: a sorted CD56 or NKG2C T cell subset, CD4+ or CD8+ T cells, or bulk PBMC T cells (not recorded which). J is TRBJ1-1 and V is TRBV12-5; TCRdb designates TRBD1, a call that cannot be tested without DNA. The CDR3 is CASGLGQGYTEAFF.